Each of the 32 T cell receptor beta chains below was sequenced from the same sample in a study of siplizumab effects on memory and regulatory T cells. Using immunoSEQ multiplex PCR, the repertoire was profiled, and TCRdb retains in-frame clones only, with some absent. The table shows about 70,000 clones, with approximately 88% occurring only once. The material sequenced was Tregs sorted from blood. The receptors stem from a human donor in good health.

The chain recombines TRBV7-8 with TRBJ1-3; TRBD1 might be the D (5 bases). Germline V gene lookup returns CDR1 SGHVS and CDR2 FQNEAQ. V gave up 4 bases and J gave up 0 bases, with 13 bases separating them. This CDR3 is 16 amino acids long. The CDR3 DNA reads TGTGCCAGCAGCTCCTACCGCAGGGACTCTGGAAACACCATATATTTT. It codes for CASSSYRRDSGNTIYF.

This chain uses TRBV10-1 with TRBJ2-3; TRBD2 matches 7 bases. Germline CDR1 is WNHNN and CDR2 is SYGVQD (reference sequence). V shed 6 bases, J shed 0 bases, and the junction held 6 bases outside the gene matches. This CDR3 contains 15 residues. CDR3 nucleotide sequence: TGCGCCAGCAGCCCTAGCGGATCTAGCACAGATACGCAGTATTTT. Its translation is CASSPSGSSTDTQYF.

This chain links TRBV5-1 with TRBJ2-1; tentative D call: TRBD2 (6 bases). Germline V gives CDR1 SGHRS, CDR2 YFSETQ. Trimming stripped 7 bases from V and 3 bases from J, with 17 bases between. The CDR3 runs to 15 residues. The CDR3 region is CASSTGTQYYNEQFF. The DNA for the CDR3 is TGCGCCAGCTCGACCGGGACTCAATACTACAATGAGCAGTTCTTC.

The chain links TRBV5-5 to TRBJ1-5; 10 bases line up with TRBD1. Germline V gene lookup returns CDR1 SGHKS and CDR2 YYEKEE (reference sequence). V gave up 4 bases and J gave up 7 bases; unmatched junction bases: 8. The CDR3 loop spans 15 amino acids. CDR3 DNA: TGTGCCAGCAGCCCCGGGACAGGGGTTTGGCAGCCCCAGCATTTT. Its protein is CASSPGTGVWQPQHF.

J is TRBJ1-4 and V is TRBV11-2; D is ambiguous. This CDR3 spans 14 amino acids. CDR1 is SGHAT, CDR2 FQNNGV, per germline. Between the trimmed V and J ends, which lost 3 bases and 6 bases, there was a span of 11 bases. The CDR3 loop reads CASSFSPADEKLFF. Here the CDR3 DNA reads TGTGCCAGCAGCTTTAGCCCGGCTGATGAAAAACTGTTTTTT.

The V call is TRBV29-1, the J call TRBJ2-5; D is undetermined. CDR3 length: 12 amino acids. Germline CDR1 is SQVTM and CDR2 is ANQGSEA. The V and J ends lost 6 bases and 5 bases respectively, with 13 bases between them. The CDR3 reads CSVFFQAETQYF. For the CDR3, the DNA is TGCAGCGTGTTTTTCCAGGCGGAGACCCAGTACTTC.

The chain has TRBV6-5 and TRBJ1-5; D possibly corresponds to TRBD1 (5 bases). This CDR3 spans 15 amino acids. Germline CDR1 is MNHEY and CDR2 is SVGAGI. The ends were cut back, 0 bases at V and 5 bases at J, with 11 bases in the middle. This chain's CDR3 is CASSYSYRRDQPQHF. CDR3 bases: TGTGCCAGCAGTTACTCGTACAGGAGAGATCAGCCCCAGCATTTT.

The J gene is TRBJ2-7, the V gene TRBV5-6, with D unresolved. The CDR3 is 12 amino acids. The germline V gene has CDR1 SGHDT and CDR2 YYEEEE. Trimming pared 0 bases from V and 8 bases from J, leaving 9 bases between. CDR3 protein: CASSLGDRQQYF. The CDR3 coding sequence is TGTGCCAGCAGCTTGGGTGACCGGCAGCAGTACTTC.

DNA for the CDR3: TGTGCCAGCAGTTTGGACGTCTACGAGCAGTACTTC. Encoded protein: CASSLDVYEQYF. The rearrangement joins TRBV6-6 to TRBJ2-7, with no clear D. The V gene's germline CDR1 is MNHNY and CDR2 SVGAGI (reference sequence). Trimming removed 4 bases at V and 3 bases at J, with 7 bases between. The CDR3 extends over 12 amino acids.

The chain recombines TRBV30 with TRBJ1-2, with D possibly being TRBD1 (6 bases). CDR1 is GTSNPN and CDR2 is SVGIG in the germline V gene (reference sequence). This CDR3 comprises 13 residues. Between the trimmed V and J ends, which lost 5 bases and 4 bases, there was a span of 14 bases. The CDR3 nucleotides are TGTGCCTGGGGGACACAAAGACTCTATGGCTACACCTTC. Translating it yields CAWGTQRLYGYTF.

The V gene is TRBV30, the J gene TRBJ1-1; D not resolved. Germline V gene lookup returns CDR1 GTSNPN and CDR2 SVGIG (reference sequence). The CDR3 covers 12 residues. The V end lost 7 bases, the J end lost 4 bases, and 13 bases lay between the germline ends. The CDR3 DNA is TGTGCCTTTGGACCGAGAGCCACTGAAGCTTTCTTT. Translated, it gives CAFGPRATEAFF.

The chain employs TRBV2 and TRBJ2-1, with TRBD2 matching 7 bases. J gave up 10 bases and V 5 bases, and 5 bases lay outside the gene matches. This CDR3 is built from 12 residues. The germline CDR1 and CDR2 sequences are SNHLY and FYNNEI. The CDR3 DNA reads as TGTGCCAGCAGTTCAACTAGCGCAGAGCAGTTCTTC. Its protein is CASSSTSAEQFF.

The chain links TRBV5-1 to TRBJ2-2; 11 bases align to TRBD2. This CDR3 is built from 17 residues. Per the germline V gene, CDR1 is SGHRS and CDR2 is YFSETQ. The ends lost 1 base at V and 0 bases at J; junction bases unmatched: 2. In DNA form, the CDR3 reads TGCGCCAGCAGCTTGACTAGCGGGAGTACGAACACCGGGGAGCTGTTTTTT. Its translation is CASSLTSGSTNTGELFF.

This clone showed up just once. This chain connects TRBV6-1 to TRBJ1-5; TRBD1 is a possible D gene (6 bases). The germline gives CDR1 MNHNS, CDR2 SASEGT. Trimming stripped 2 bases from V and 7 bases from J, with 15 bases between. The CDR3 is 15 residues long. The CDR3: CASSESWGLGQPQHF. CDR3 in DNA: TGTGCCAGCAGTGAAAGTTGGGGGCTGGGGCAGCCCCAGCATTTT.

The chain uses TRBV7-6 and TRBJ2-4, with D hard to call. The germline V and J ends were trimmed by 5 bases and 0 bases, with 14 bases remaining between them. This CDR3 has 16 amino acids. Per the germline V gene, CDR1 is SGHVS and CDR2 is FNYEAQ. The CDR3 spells CASSPRWSGAKNIQYF. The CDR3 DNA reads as TGTGCCAGCAGCCCCCGCTGGTCCGGAGCCAAAAACATTCAGTACTTC.

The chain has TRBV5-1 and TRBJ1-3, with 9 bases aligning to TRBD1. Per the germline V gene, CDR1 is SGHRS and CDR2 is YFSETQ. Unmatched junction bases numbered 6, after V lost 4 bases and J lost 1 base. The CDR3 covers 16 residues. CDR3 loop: CASSSGQGISGNTIYF. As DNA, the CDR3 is TGCGCCAGCAGCAGCGGACAGGGGATTTCTGGAAACACCATATATTTT.

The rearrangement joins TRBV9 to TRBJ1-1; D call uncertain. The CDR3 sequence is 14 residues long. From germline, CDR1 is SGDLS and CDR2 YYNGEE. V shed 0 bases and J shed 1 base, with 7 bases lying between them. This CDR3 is CASSVGMANTEAFF. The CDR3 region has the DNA TGTGCCAGCAGCGTAGGAATGGCGAACACTGAAGCTTTCTTT.

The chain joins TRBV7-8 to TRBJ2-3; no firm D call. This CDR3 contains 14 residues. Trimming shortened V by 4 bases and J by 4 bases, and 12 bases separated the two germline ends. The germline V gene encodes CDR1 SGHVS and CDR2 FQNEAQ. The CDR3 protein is CASSSRGSSDTQYF. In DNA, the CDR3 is TGTGCCAGCAGCTCCCGTGGCAGTTCAGATACGCAGTATTTT.

The CDR3 sequence is CSVGASDTQYF. In nucleotides, the CDR3 is TGCAGCGTTGGGGCGTCTGATACGCAGTATTTT. J is TRBJ2-3 and V is TRBV29-1; unclear D gene. Germline V lookup: CDR1 SQVTM, CDR2 ANQGSEA. V was cut by 4 bases and J by 6 bases, with 8 bases left in between. This CDR3 is built from 11 residues.

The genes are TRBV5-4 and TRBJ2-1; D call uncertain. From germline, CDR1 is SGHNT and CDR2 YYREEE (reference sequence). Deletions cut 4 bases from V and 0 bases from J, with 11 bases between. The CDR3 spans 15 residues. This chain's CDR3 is CASSIGASSYNEQFF. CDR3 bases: TGTGCCAGCAGCATAGGCGCGAGCTCCTACAATGAGCAGTTCTTC.

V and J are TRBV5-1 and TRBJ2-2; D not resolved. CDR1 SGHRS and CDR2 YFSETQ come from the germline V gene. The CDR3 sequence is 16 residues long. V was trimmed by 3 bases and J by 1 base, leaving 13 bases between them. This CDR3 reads CASSYRPSKNTGELFF. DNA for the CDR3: TGCGCCAGCAGCTATAGGCCCTCTAAGAACACCGGGGAGCTGTTTTTT.

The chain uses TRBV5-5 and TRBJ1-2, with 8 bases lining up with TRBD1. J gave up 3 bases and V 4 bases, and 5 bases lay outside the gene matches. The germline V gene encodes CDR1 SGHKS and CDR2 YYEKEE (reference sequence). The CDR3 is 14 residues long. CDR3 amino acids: CASSQGQGDYGYTF. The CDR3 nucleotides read TGTGCCAGCAGCCAAGGACAGGGTGACTATGGCTACACCTTC.

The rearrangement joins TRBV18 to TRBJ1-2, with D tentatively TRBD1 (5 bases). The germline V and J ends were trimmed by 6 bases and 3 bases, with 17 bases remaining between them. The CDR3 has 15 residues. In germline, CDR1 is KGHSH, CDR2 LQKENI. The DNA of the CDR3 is TGTGCCAGCTCCCTAACCTTGGACATAGACTATGGCTACACCTTC. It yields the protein CASSLTLDIDYGYTF.

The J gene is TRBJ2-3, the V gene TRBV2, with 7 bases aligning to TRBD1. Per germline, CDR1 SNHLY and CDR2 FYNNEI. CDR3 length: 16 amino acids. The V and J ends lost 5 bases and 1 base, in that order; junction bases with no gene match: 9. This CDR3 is CASSKTGDGGTDTQYF. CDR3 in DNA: TGTGCCAGCAGTAAAACAGGGGATGGGGGCACAGATACGCAGTATTTT.

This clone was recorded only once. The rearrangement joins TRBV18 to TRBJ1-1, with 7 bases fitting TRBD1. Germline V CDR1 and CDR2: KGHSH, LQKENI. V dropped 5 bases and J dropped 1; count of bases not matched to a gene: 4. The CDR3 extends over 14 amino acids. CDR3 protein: CASSKAGGNTEAFF. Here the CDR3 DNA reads TGTGCCAGCTCAAAGGCAGGGGGGAACACTGAAGCTTTCTTT. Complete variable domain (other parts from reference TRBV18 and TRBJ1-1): NAGVMQNPRHLVRRRGQEARLRCSPMKGHSHVYWYRQLPEEGLKFMVYLQKENIIDESGMPKERFSAEFPKEGPSILRIQQVVRGDSAAYFCASSKAGGNTEAFFGQGTRLTVV.

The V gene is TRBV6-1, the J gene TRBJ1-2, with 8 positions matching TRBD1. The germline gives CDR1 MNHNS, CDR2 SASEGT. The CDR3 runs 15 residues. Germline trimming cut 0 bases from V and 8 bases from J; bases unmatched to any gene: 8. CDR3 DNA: TGTGCCAGCAGTGAAGCGTTAGGCAGGGGGCACGGCTACACCTTC. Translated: CASSEALGRGHGYTF.

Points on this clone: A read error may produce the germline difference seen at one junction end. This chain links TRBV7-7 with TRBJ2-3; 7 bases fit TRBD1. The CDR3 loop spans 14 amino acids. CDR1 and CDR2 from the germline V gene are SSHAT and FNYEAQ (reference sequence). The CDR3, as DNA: TGTGCTAGCAGCCCTGGGACAGCCAGCAATACGCAGTATTTT. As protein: CASSPGTASNTQYF.

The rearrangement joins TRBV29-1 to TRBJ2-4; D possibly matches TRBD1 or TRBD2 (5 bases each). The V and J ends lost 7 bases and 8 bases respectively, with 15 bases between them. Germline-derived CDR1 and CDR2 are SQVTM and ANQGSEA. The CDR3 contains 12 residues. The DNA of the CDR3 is TGCAGCGCGGGACGGCGTGGATACATTCAGTACTTC. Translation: CSAGRRGYIQYF.

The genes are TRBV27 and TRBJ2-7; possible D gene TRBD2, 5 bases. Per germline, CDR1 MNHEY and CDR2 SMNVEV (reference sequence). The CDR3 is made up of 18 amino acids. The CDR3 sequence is CASGSRATSILGDYEQYF. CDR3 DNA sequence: TGTGCGTCGGGGAGCCGGGCCACCAGTATACTGGGTGACTACGAGCAGTACTTC.

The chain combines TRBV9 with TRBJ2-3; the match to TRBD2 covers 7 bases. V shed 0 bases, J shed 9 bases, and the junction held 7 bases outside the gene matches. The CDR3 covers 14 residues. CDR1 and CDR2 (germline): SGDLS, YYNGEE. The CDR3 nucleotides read TGTGCCAGCAGCGTAGACCCCGCGGGAGTAACGCAGTATTTT. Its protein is CASSVDPAGVTQYF.

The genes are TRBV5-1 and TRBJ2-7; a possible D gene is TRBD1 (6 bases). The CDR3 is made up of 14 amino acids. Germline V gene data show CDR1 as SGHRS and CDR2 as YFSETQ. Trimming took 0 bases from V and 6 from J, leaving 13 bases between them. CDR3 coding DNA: TGCGCCAGCAGCTTGGTTGGCCGGACAGCCGAGCAGTACTTC. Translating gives CASSLVGRTAEQYF.

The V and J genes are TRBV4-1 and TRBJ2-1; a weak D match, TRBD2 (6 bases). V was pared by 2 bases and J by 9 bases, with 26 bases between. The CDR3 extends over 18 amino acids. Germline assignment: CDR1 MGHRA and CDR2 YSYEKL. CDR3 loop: CASSQSLWTGTRNGEQFF. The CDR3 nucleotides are TGCGCCAGCAGCCAATCACTTTGGACGGGGACTCGGAATGGTGAGCAGTTCTTC.